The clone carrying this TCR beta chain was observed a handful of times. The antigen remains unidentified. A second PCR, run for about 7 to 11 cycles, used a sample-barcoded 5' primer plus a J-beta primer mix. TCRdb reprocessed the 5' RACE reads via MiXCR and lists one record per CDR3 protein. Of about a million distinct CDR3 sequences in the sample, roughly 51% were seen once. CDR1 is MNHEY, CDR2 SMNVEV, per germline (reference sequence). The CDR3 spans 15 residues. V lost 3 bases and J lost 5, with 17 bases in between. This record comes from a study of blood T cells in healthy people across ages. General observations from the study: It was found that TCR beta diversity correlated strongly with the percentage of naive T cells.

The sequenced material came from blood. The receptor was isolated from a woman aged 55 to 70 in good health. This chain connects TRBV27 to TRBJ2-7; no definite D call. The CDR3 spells CASSLRTAKSNEQYF. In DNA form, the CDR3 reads TGTGCCAGCAGTTTGAGGACGGCTAAGAGCAACGAGCAGTACTTC.